The 29 T cell receptor beta chains listed next were all sequenced from one sample in a study of siplizumab effects on memory and regulatory T cells. Sequencing was performed with immunoSEQ multiplex PCR; in TCRdb, only in-frame clones are kept and a portion is missing. The data hold roughly 100,000 clones, with 92% observed a single time. The sample was non-Treg CD4+ T cells sorted from blood. The origin of the receptors is a human donor in good health.

For this clone: The junction differs from germline at one of its ends, possibly a read error. The chain joins TRBV9 to TRBJ2-4; TRBD1 is a possible D gene (5 bases). Germline V CDR1 and CDR2: SGDLS, YYNGEE. The CDR3 covers 15 residues. The CDR3 here is CAGSVTPQKGNIQYF. For the CDR3, the DNA is TGTGCCGGCAGCGTCACGCCTCAAAAGGGGAACATTCAGTACTTC.

The J gene is TRBJ2-7, the V gene TRBV9; D possibly corresponds to TRBD2 (6 bases). The CDR3 extends over 15 amino acids. Germline CDR1 reads SGDLS; CDR2 reads YYNGEE. Trimming removed 6 bases at V and 5 bases at J, with 21 bases between. The CDR3 DNA sequence: TGTGCCAGCACTCCTTGGAGGGTTCGGGTTGACGAGCAGTACTTC. Protein: CASTPWRVRVDEQYF.

The chain carries TRBV11-2 and TRBJ2-5; D possibly matches TRBD1 or TRBD2 (7 bases each). The V and J ends lost 2 bases and 4 bases respectively, with 20 bases between them. The CDR3 contains 17 residues. CDR1 and CDR2 from the germline V gene are SGHAT and FQNNGV. Here the CDR3 DNA reads TGTGCCAGCAGCTTAACGGGGGGACAGACGAAGGGAGAGACCCAGTACTTC. It yields the protein CASSLTGGQTKGETQYF.

The chain links TRBV6-5 to TRBJ1-1, with D uncertain. V lost 4 bases to trimming and J lost 1 base, with 10 bases between them. This CDR3 has 14 residues. CDR1 MNHEY and CDR2 SVGAGI come from the germline V gene. The DNA of the CDR3 is TGTGCCAGCAGTTTAGTCAGGACGAACACTGAAGCTTTCTTT. It codes for CASSLVRTNTEAFF.

This clone was seen once. V gene TRBV6-4 combines with J gene TRBJ2-3; no clear D. Germline assignment: CDR1 MRHNA and CDR2 SNTAGT. This CDR3 spans 13 amino acids. Trimming took 4 bases from V and 4 from J, leaving 9 bases between them. CDR3: CASSVEPSDTQYF. The CDR3 region has the DNA TGTGCCAGCAGTGTTGAACCGTCAGATACGCAGTATTTT.

The V gene is TRBV11-3, the J gene TRBJ1-4; the match to TRBD1 covers 8 bases. The germline CDR1 and CDR2 sequences are SGHNT and YENEEA. The CDR3 has 18 residues. The V segment lost 5 bases and the J segment 0 bases; nucleotides outside the gene matches: 11. This CDR3 reads CASSEHSNRGTTNEKLFF. DNA of the CDR3: TGTGCCAGCAGCGAGCATAGTAACAGGGGGACAACTAATGAAAAACTGTTTTTT.

This chain joins TRBV19 and TRBJ1-1; D unresolved. The CDR3 totals 13 residues. Trimming pared 1 base from V and 1 base from J, leaving 4 bases between. Germline V gene sequence: CDR1 LNHDA, CDR2 SQIVND (reference sequence). In nucleotides, the CDR3 is TGTGCCAGTAGTATAGGGGGGAACACTGAAGCTTTCTTT. Residues: CASSIGGNTEAFF.

The rearrangement links TRBV19 to TRBJ2-3; D is uncertain. The CDR3 covers 11 residues. V lost 2 bases and J lost 5, with 2 bases in between. Germline V gives CDR1 LNHDA, CDR2 SQIVND (reference sequence). CDR3 residues: CASSILDTQYF. The CDR3 DNA is TGTGCCAGTAGTATACTAGATACGCAGTATTTT.

The chain couples TRBV5-4 to TRBJ2-2; TRBD1 matches at 9 bases. J lost 6 bases, V lost 4 bases, and 10 bases had no gene match. This CDR3 has 16 residues. Germline CDR1 and CDR2: SGHNT and YYREEE (reference sequence). CDR3 DNA: TGTGCCAGCAGCCGAACCCGGGACAGGGTCCCCGGGGAGCTGTTTTTT. This codes for CASSRTRDRVPGELFF.

The chain employs TRBV15 and TRBJ2-1; D may be TRBD2 (5 bases). The CDR3 is made up of 15 amino acids. With 1 base removed from V and 5 bases from J, the gap between germline ends came to 12 bases. Germline loops: CDR1 LNHNV, CDR2 YYDKDF (reference sequence). The CDR3 reads CATSRVEGTNNEQFF. The DNA of the CDR3 is TGTGCCACCAGCAGAGTCGAGGGAACCAACAATGAGCAGTTCTTC.

The chain joins TRBV10-2 to TRBJ2-7, with TRBD1 matching over 8 bases. The CDR3 is 16 amino acids. The trim removed 6 bases at V and 2 bases at J, leaving 12 bases unmatched. Germline loops: CDR1 WSHSY, CDR2 SAAADI. CDR3 DNA: TGCGCCAGCAGCTCGCCCGACAGGGGAATCGCCTACGAGCAGTACTTC. Translated: CASSSPDRGIAYEQYF.

The chain carries TRBV7-2 and TRBJ2-6; D may correspond to TRBD1 or TRBD2 (5 bases each). Germline V CDR1 and CDR2: SGHTA, FQGNSA. V lost 2 bases, J lost 3 bases, and 11 bases lay in between. The CDR3 sequence is 16 residues long. The CDR3, as DNA: TGTGCCAGCAGCTTAACGGGGCTTATTGGGGCCAACGTCCTGACTTTC. Amino acids: CASSLTGLIGANVLTF.

This clone was seen only a few times. The chain is built from TRBV9 and TRBJ2-3; D is ambiguous. Trimming took 2 bases from V and 6 from J, leaving 10 bases between them. Germline CDR1 is SGDLS and CDR2 is YYNGEE. The CDR3 totals 13 residues. CDR3 nucleotides: TGTGCCAGCAGCGTCAATTCGGTGGATACGCAGTATTTT. It specifies CASSVNSVDTQYF.

The chain links TRBV19 to TRBJ2-4, with D tentatively TRBD1 (6 bases). The CDR3 runs 16 residues. Germline V CDR1 and CDR2: LNHDA, SQIVND (reference sequence). The V end lost 5 bases, the J end lost 0 bases, and 14 bases lay between the germline ends. The CDR3: CASSLQGPLAKNIQYF. The CDR3, as DNA: TGTGCCAGTAGTTTGCAGGGGCCTCTAGCCAAAAACATTCAGTACTTC.

This sequence joins TRBV30 and TRBJ2-6; tentative D call: TRBD2 (6 bases). The V gene lost 3 bases and the J gene lost 0 bases, with 6 bases spanning the gap. There are 14 residues in the CDR3. In germline, CDR1 is GTSNPN, CDR2 SVGIG (reference sequence). In DNA, the CDR3 is TGTGCCTGGAGGGGGGGCTCTGGGGCCAACGTCCTGACTTTC. It yields the protein CAWRGGSGANVLTF. Using reference TRBV30 and TRBJ2-6 for the parts outside the CDR3, the full variable domain is SQTIHQWPATLVQPVGSPLSLECTVEGTSNPNLYWYRQAAGRGLQLLFYSVGIGQISSEVPQNLSASRPQDRQFILSSKKLLLSDSGFYLCAWRGGSGANVLTFGAGSRLTVL.

The gene calls are TRBV4-2 and TRBJ2-7; TRBD1 matches 12 bases. V was clipped by 3 bases and J by 4 bases; unmatched bases: 4. The CDR3 is 15 amino acids. Per the germline V gene, CDR1 is LGHNA and CDR2 is YNFKEQ. CDR3 in amino acids: CASSQGDRGQYEQYF. The CDR3 coding sequence is TGTGCCAGCAGCCAGGGGGACAGGGGGCAGTACGAGCAGTACTTC.

The rearrangement links TRBV28 to TRBJ1-2; maybe TRBD1 (5 bases). Deletions cut 6 bases from V and 6 bases from J, with 11 bases between. The V gene's germline CDR1 is MDHEN and CDR2 SYDVKM. CDR3 length: 12 residues. The CDR3 region has the DNA TGTGCCAGCAGCAGGGCGGCCCATGGCTACACCTTC. Encoded protein: CASSRAAHGYTF.

The DNA for the CDR3 is TGTGCCAGCAGCTTAGGCCTAGCGGGACAAGAGACCCAGTACTTC. Encoded protein: CASSLGLAGQETQYF. The genes are TRBV7-2 and TRBJ2-5, with 9 bases fitting TRBD2. Germline-derived CDR1 and CDR2 are SGHTA and FQGNSA. After removal of 1 base from V and 2 bases from J, the junction contained 2 bases not matched to a gene. CDR3 size: 15 residues. Variable domain in full (rest from reference TRBV7-2 and TRBJ2-5): GAGVSQSPSNKVTEKGKDVELRCDPISGHTALYWYRQSLGQGLEFLIYFQGNSAPDKSGLPSDRFSAERTGGSVSTLTIQRTQQEDSAVYLCASSLGLAGQETQYFGPGTRLLVL.

The rearrangement links TRBV4-2 to TRBJ2-1; 9 nucleotides line up with TRBD2. V trimming: 1 base; J trimming: 8 bases; junction bases outside the gene matches: 6. In germline, CDR1 is LGHNA, CDR2 YNFKEQ. The CDR3 spans 15 residues. CDR3 region: CASSQVSGSNDEQFF. As DNA, the CDR3 is TGTGCCAGCAGCCAAGTTAGCGGGAGTAACGATGAGCAGTTCTTC.

The gene calls are TRBV7-9 and TRBJ2-7; no clear D gene. Trimming removed 7 bases from V and 3 bases from J, with 13 bases in between. CDR3 size: 13 residues. Germline V gives CDR1 SEHNR, CDR2 FQNEAQ (reference sequence). The DNA for the CDR3 is TGTGCCAGCATCCCGGATGGGGACTACGAGCAGTACTTC. Amino acids: CASIPDGDYEQYF.

The chain joins TRBV28 to TRBJ1-3, with D hard to call. The CDR3 runs to 14 residues. V lost 3 bases and J lost 2, with 8 bases in between. CDR1 and CDR2 from the germline V gene are MDHEN and SYDVKM. CDR3 in amino acids: CASSFPTAGNTIYF. Written as DNA, the CDR3 is TGTGCCAGCAGTTTTCCGACCGCTGGAAACACCATATATTTT.

The chain has TRBV14 and TRBJ2-3, with 9 bases identical to TRBD1. The CDR3 sequence is 16 residues long. The ends lost 2 bases at V and 6 bases at J; junction bases unmatched: 9. CDR1 and CDR2 from the germline V gene are SGHDN and FVKESK. CDR3 residues: CASSQSGQGDRDTQYF. The CDR3 nucleotides are TGTGCCAGCAGCCAATCGGGACAGGGTGACCGGGATACGCAGTATTTT.

The chain couples TRBV12-5 to TRBJ2-1; 14 bases are a match to TRBD2. CDR1 and CDR2 (germline): LGHNT, FRNRAP. With 1 base clipped from V and 1 base from J, the junction kept 6 bases outside the gene matches. The CDR3 runs 19 residues. The CDR3 DNA sequence: TGTGCTAGTGGTTTGGCATCGGGACTAGCGGGAGATTCCTACAATGAGCAGTTCTTC. Protein sequence: CASGLASGLAGDSYNEQFF.

The J gene is TRBJ2-7, the V gene TRBV19, with D unclear. The CDR3 runs 12 residues. Deletions cut 3 bases from V and 6 bases from J, with 9 bases between. CDR1 is LNHDA and CDR2 is SQIVND in the germline V gene (reference sequence). In nucleotides, the CDR3 is TGTGCCAGTAGTATCCCGACGGGCGAGCAGTACTTC. Translation gives CASSIPTGEQYF.

CDR3 sequence: CASSLVGAQYF. The CDR3 region has the DNA TGCGCCAGCAGCTTGGTGGGGGCCCAGTACTTC. The rearrangement uses TRBV5-1 and TRBJ2-5; D might be TRBD1 or TRBD2, each matching 5 bases. Germline CDR1 and CDR2: SGHRS and YFSETQ. The CDR3 has 11 residues. The ends were cut back, 0 bases at V and 9 bases at J, with 6 bases in the middle. Drawing the rest from reference TRBV5-1 and TRBJ2-5, the complete variable domain is KAGVTQTPRYLIKTRGQQVTLSCSPISGHRSVSWYQQTPGQGLQFLFEYFSETQRNKGNFPGRFSGRQFSNSRSEMNVSTLELGDSALYLCASSLVGAQYFGPGTRLLVL.

The J gene is TRBJ2-3, the V gene TRBV14, with TRBD1 matching 9 bases. The V segment lost 4 bases and the J segment 7 bases; nucleotides outside the gene matches: 9. Looked up from germline, CDR1 is SGHDN and CDR2 is FVKESK. The CDR3 spans 15 residues. As DNA, the CDR3 is TGTGCCAGCAGCCTCGGCGGGACAGGGAGAAATACGCAGTATTTT. The encoded protein is CASSLGGTGRNTQYF.

V usage is TRBV5-1 and J usage is TRBJ2-2; TRBD2 matches at 9 bases. CDR3 size: 15 residues. Germline V gene sequence: CDR1 SGHRS, CDR2 YFSETQ. V was pared by 2 bases and J by 6 bases, with 5 bases of the junction left unmatched. The CDR3 loop is CASSFRLAVAGELFF. Here the CDR3 DNA reads TGCGCCAGCAGCTTTCGACTAGCGGTGGCCGGGGAGCTGTTTTTT.

The chain uses TRBV11-2 and TRBJ2-2, with TRBD2 as a possible D gene (5 bases). Trimming left V 8 bases short and J 1 base short, with 8 bases between. The CDR3 has 13 residues. Germline CDR1 is SGHAT and CDR2 is FQNNGV. The CDR3 here is CASDRGNTGELFF. The CDR3 nucleotides read TGTGCCAGCGACCGGGGGAACACCGGGGAGCTGTTTTTT.

The rearrangement uses TRBV5-1 and TRBJ2-7; no definite D call. This CDR3 has 12 amino acids. Per germline, CDR1 SGHRS and CDR2 YFSETQ. Trimming stripped 0 bases from V and 6 bases from J, with 7 bases between. This CDR3 reads CASSLAFGEQYF. The CDR3 nucleotides are TGCGCCAGCAGCTTGGCCTTTGGCGAGCAGTACTTC.